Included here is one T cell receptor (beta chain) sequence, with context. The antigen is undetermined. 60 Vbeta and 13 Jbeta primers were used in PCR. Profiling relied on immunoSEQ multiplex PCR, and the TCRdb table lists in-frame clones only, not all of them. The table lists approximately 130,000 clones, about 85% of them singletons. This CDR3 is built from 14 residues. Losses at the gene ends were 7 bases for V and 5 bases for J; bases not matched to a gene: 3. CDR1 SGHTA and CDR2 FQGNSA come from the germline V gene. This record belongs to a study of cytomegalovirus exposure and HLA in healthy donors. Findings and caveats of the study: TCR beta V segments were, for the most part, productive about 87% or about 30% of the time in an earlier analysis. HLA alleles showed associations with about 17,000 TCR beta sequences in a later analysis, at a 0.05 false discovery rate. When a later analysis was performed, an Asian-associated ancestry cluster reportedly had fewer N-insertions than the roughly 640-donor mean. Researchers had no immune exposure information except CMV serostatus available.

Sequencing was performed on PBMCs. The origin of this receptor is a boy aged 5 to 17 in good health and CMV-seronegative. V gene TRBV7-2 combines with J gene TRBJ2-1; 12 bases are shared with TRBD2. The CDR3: CASTRTSGDNEQFF. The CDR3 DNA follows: TGTGCCAGCACCCGGACTAGCGGGGACAATGAGCAGTTCTTC. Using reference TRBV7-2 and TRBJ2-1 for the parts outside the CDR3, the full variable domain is GAGVSQSPSNKVTEKGKDVELRCDPISGHTALYWYRQSLGQGLEFLIYFQGNSAPDKSGLPSDRFSAERTGGSVSTLTIQRTQQEDSAVYLCASTRTSGDNEQFFGPGTRLTVL.